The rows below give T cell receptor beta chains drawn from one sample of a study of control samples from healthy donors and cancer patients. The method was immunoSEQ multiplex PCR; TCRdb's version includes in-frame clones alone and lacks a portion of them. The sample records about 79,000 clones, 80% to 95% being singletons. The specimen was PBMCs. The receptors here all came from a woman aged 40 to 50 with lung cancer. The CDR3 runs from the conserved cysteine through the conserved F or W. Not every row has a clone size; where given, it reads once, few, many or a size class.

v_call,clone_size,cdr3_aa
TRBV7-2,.,CASSLSWVRNTEAFF
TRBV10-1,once,CASSESSGGGGETQYF
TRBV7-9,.,CASSKNGGELFF
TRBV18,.,CASSPVGQLYEQYF
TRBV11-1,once,CASSPDGVTEAFF
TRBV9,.,CASSVADSYEQYF
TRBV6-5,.,CASSTTGVSNQPQHF
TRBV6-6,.,CASSGGAEAFF
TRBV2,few,CASSDRGTDTQYF
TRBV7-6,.,CASSISADTTSSGANVLTF
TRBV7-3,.,CASSFGTGELFF
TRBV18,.,CASSSTDTQYF
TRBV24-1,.,CATSDFLDSNMNTEAFF
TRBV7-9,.,CASSPSGGDYGYTF
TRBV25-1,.,CAIRTLKGYTF
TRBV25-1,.,CASSEFKGGVRSPLHF
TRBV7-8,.,CASTGVSYEQYF
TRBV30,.,CAWSRLAGGSEQFF
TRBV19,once,CASTTGPSTDTQYF
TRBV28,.,CASTFPGEKLFF
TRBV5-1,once,CASGDLLNTEAFF
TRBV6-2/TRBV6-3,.,CASSYSDRGEANYGYTF
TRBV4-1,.,CASSQSGTFYEKLFF
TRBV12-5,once,CASGSFEALYEQYF
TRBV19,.,CASSWDYRTDTQYF
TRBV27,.,CASSTLAGLNYGYTF
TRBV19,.,CASGLGGGPEAFF
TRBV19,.,CASSIAGTNYGYTF
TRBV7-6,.,CASSTDPGGNTIYF
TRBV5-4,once,CASSLTTGASSYEQYF
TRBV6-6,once,CASSYLDGADGYTF
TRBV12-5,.,CASGLRTDTQYF
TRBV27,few,CASSPNSGTLYSNQPQHF
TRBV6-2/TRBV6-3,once,CASSTLFATGVNSPLHF
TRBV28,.,CASSFPGQLETNEKLFF
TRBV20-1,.,CSASSRGKGEETQYF
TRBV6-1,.,CASSEWGQHLAKNIQYF
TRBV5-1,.,CASSLAVGSSYEQYF
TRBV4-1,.,CASSQQPHYGYTF
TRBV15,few,CATSRDRGIHSYNSPLHF
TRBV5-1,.,CASSLVPGDTEAFF
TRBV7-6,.,CASSLADNKNIQYF
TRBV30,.,CAWRSGLGNTEAFF
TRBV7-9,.,CASSLVGGALYEQYF
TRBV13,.,CACARGDTQYF
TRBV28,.,CARRAGRDREGGEAKNIQYF
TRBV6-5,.,CASRPGLHYGYTF
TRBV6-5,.,CASSLDLANYGYTF
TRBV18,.,CASSPDRGSSYNEQFF
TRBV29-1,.,CSARDRVGPQHF
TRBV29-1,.,CSPSTGQGLSQPQHF
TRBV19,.,CASSIIGGYTEAFF
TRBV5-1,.,CASSRDRNTEAFF